This T cell receptor beta chain was recovered during a study of shared clonotypes between healthy human individuals. Germline CDR1 is MDHEN and CDR2 is SYDVKM. Trimming removed 5 bases at V and 3 bases at J, with 10 bases between. The CDR3 runs to 13 residues. Generated by immunoSEQ multiplex PCR, the TCRdb table keeps only in-frame clones and is missing some. The sample includes approximately 1.5 million clones, 97% to 99% of them seen just once. The chain employs TRBV28 and TRBJ2-5; D perhaps matches TRBD1 (5 bases). Sequenced: naive CD4+ T cells sorted from blood. Subset defined: CD45RA+ positively selected. The sequence came from a man aged 25 to 40 in good health. CDR3 residues: CASSPGREETQYF. The CDR3 DNA sequence: TGTGCCAGCAGTCCCGGCAGGGAAGAGACCCAGTACTTC.